This T cell receptor (beta chain) was observed in a study of blood T cell repertoires in COVID-19 (dated by TCRdb to the early 2020s). Concerning the study at large: Samples from collaborators originated in the United States, Italy and Spain and spanned both the acute and convalescent phases of COVID-19. The material from the prospective study consisted of cDNA or gDNA derived from T cells, B-cell-depleted T cells, or PBMCs. Subjects who had been exposed to COVID-19, were actively infected with it, or had recovered from it provided the deeply sampled blood TCRbeta repertoires that made up the dataset. Nearly every sample came with metadata listing a de-identified subject ID, COVID-19 status, age in years and sex. Where available, HLA class I and class II types were taken from metadata supplied by the sample provider and were not determined by assay-based typing. The samples were drawn from the first 160 participants of the ongoing ImmuneRACE study and from 1,254 subjects provided by 6 global collaborators. The repertoires were released in a freely available public database intended as a resource for research on the immune response to SARS-CoV-2.

Concerning this clone: The clone's antigen remains unknown. Nothing much larger sits one base from this clone, and base qualities are not available.

What the work shows at the level of the full study, not this receptor alone: How much clinical and demographic metadata was included differed by source and by participant, and the metadata was provided uncurated.

Each collaborating institution followed its own protocols to collect whole blood in K2EDTA tubes. For TCRbeta analysis, collaborator samples were shipped as frozen whole blood, as isolated PBMCs, or as DNA extracted from either sample type. TCRbeta CDR3 regions were amplified from genomic DNA by means of the immunoSEQ Assay, a bias-controlled multiplex PCR. In the source study's methods: The number of nucleated cells in each sample was estimated by amplification of reference gene primers within the assay. To quantify the absolute abundance of each unique TCRbeta CDR3 rearrangement, sequence reads were collapsed and filtered. For each sample, productive Simpson clonality was calculated by taking the square root of Simpson's diversity index across productive rearrangements. As stored in TCRdb, this immuneACCESS dataset retains in-frame rearrangements with V and J assigned. A fraction of the clones does not appear; measured against another copy, unresolved V genes explain less than half of the discrepancy, and the remainder lacks a known reason. V and J calls and clone size come straight from that table; D and trimming were deduced from the DNA. This sample gives a few hundred thousand clones in total; about four fifths of them show up just once. Of the sample, roughly 2.9% falls within the top ten clones.

CDR1 and CDR2 are read off the germline V gene (reference sequence) as MNHEY and SMNVEV. The junction shows trimming of 8 bases on V and 2 bases on J, and the gene matches do not reach 2 bases of it. The CDR3 numbers 13 residues from cysteine through phenylalanine. Just the 39-base CDR3 DNA is kept, in frame starting at base 1. The clonotype comes from a man between 50 and 59 years old with active or convalescent COVID-19. Sequencing input: peripheral blood. The chain uses TRBV27 and TRBJ1-4, and 7 bases in between align with TRBD1. The CDR3 loop reads CASRGQTNEKLFF. The sequence in DNA is TGTGCCAGCCGGGGACAGACTAATGAAAAACTGTTTTTT.